A selection of T cell receptor beta chains follows, all from one sample in a study of monozygotic twins with inflammatory bowel disease. With the 5' RACE reads reprocessed, TCRdb shows one record per CDR3 protein and no DNA. The listing records over 350,000 distinct CDR3 sequences. Sequenced material: blood. These receptors were taken from a human donor with ulcerative colitis or Crohn's disease, or a healthy co-twin of an affected twin (not recorded which). Both conserved end residues are part of each CDR3.

V gene,J gene,CDR3 protein
TRBV6-5,TRBJ2-7,CASSNDRTYEQYF
TRBV9,TRBJ2-1,CASSAQAGLYEQFF
TRBV6-1,TRBJ2-7,CASSEEAGTGVHEQYF
TRBV5-1,TRBJ2-2,CASSLAPGVSTGELFF
TRBV21-1,TRBJ1-2,CASSKRAGYLNGYTF
TRBV4-1,TRBJ1-5,CASSPRGNDQPQHF
TRBV5-4,TRBJ1-1,CASSFRRSSNTEAFF
TRBV5-4,TRBJ2-7,CASSLEDRGYYEQYF
TRBV25-1,TRBJ2-3,CASSESWGKIDTQYF
TRBV7-8,TRBJ1-1,CASSTQGQGPSEAFF
TRBV7-3,TRBJ2-7,CASSSGSPPYEQYF
TRBV7-6,TRBJ2-5,CASSLQGARETQYF
TRBV10-3,TRBJ1-2,CAISGQAHYGYTF
TRBV7-2,TRBJ2-7,CASSSSRAESYEQYF
TRBV14,TRBJ1-1,CASSQGQGAEAFF
TRBV4-1,TRBJ2-3,CASSQDTGLAGTDTQYF
TRBV5-1,TRBJ2-3,CASSPRTSGDDTQYF
TRBV28,TRBJ2-3,CASRTEVYTQYF
TRBV20-1,TRBJ2-1,CSARRDTYEQFF
TRBV4-1,TRBJ2-4,CASSQVSGTQNIQYF
TRBV6-1,TRBJ1-1,CASALIPMNTEAFF
TRBV4-3,TRBJ1-1,CASSQDRQLNTEAFF
TRBV9,TRBJ2-3,CASSVAPLNTQYF
TRBV27,TRBJ1-2,CASSPGTGNYGYTF
TRBV27,TRBJ2-1,CASSLSGQGAYYNEQFF
TRBV18,TRBJ2-5,CASSPRSIQGQETQYF
TRBV11-2,TRBJ2-1,CASSLIEQEQFF
TRBV7-2,TRBJ1-6,CASSQGGPGGYSPLHF
TRBV11-2,TRBJ2-3,CASRLNTDTQYF
TRBV2,TRBJ1-6,CASTQISGMGSPLHF
TRBV6-6,TRBJ2-5,CASRVGSETQYF
TRBV7-2,TRBJ2-1,CASSLQTRDEQFF
TRBV12-3/TRBV12-4,TRBJ2-7,CASSFRGAREQYF
TRBV12-3/TRBV12-4,TRBJ2-3,CASSWNPGRSTDTQYF
TRBV20-1,TRBJ1-5,CSARRLTGTEITYSNQPQHF
TRBV12-3/TRBV12-4,TRBJ2-7,CASSPFANEQYF
TRBV7-9,TRBJ1-1,CASSQTGGIFGAFF
TRBV27,TRBJ2-1,CASSLIAGLHYEQFF
TRBV19,TRBJ1-5,CASSILENQPQHF
TRBV5-1,TRBJ2-3,CASSSDRNTDTQYF
TRBV20-1,TRBJ1-1,CSAKKDFVTEAFF
TRBV9,TRBJ2-1,CASSGPHRVAEQFF
TRBV28,TRBJ1-3,CASKDTGGSGNTIYF
TRBV7-9,TRBJ2-3,CASATRWGTGTDTQYF
TRBV7-2,TRBJ2-3,CASSSNRQGLPDTQYF
TRBV19,TRBJ2-7,CASSISRGRSNEQYF
TRBV12-3/TRBV12-4,TRBJ1-4,CASSRHLNNEKLFF
TRBV5-1,TRBJ1-1,CASSSPGTGAVNTEAFF
TRBV5-4,TRBJ2-7,CASSTPQGDPYEQYF
TRBV12-3/TRBV12-4,TRBJ2-1,CASSLVAYEQFF
TRBV5-4,TRBJ2-1,CASSFDTGTSIYNEQFF
TRBV20-1,TRBJ1-2,CSAQEGDYGYTF
TRBV30,TRBJ1-1,CAWYQGTEAFF